The rows below give T cell receptor beta chains drawn from one sample of a study of immune evolution from preneoplasia to lung adenocarcinoma. Assay: immunoSEQ multiplex PCR; the TCRdb copy retains only in-frame clones and omits some. The repertoire holds some 7,000 clones, with roughly 77% as singletons. Sequencing used FFPE minimally invasive lung adenocarcinoma tissue. The receptors shown here come from a person aged 70 to 79 with lung adenocarcinoma. CDR3s include the opening cysteine and the closing phenylalanine or tryptophan. A D gene is named only where the DNA matches it firmly. Expanded clones get a size class; other rows say once, few or many, or leave the size out.

>TRBV5-6|TRBJ1-4|TRBD1|15|NA
CASSGRDRGYEKLFF
TGTGCCAGCAGCGGGAGGGACAGGGGGTACGAAAAACTGTTTTTT
>TRBV5-1|TRBJ2-5|TRBD1|16|NA
CASSRRGQGAGETQYF
TGCGCCAGCAGCAGACGAGGACAGGGGGCGGGAGAGACCCAGTACTTC
>TRBV7-6|TRBJ2-7|NA|14|few
CASSLAGGQYEQYF
TGTGCCAGCAGCTTAGCAGGGGGGCAATACGAGCAGTACTTC
>TRBV2|TRBJ1-2|NA|13|NA
CASSGEGNYGYTF
TGTGCCAGCAGTGGAGAGGGGAACTATGGCTACACCTTC
>TRBV6-4|TRBJ1-5|TRBD1|18|NA
CASRRQMNRGPGDQPQHF
TGTGCCAGCAGAAGACAGATGAACAGGGGGCCCGGGGATCAGCCCCAGCATTTT
>TRBV5-5|TRBJ2-7|TRBD2|15|NA
CASSFNSGGYYEQYF
TGTGCCAGCAGCTTCAATAGCGGGGGTTACTACGAGCAGTACTTC
>TRBV30|TRBJ1-5|NA|13|once
CAWEAREGQPQHF
TGTGCCTGGGAGGCTCGGGAGGGTCAGCCCCAGCATTTT
>TRBV6-5|TRBJ2-5|NA|14|NA
CASIQGPWQETQYF
TGTGCCAGCATCCAGGGGCCCTGGCAAGAGACCCAGTACTTC
>TRBV27|TRBJ2-7|TRBD1|15|NA
CASSLSLGQSYEQYF
TGTGCCAGCAGTTTATCCCTGGGACAGAGCTACGAGCAGTACTTC
>TRBV19|TRBJ2-3|NA|13|NA
CASRDWNTDTQYF
TGTGCCAGCCGGGACTGGAACACAGATACGCAGTATTTT
>TRBV19|TRBJ2-2|NA|12|NA
CASSIGTLELFF
TGTGCCAGTAGTATAGGGACCCTGGAGCTGTTTTTT
>TRBV5-1|TRBJ1-1|TRBD1|15|NA
CASSLNRGINTEAFF
TGCGCCAGCAGCTTGAACAGGGGTATCAACACTGAAGCTTTCTTT
>TRBV7-9|TRBJ2-5|TRBD2|19|few
CASSPRTSGGAWGEETQYF
TGTGCCAGCAGTCCCCGGACTAGCGGGGGGGCCTGGGGAGAAGAGACCCAGTACTTC
>TRBV29-1|TRBJ1-2|NA|13|NA
CSVSQDRLYGYTF
TGCAGCGTTAGCCAGGACCGGTTGTATGGCTACACCTTC
>TRBV7-2|TRBJ2-3|TRBD2|16|NA
CASSSGQATSGRRMYF
TGTGCCAGCAGCTCGGGACAGGCGACTAGCGGGAGAAGGATGTATTTT
>TRBV5-1|TRBJ2-3|NA|11|NA
CASSLADTQYF
TGCGCCAGCAGCTTGGCAGATACGCAGTATTTT
>TRBV9|TRBJ2-3|TRBD2|13|NA
CASSAGGPDTQYF
TGTGCCAGCAGCGCGGGGGGGCCGGATACGCAGTATTTT
>TRBV11-3|TRBJ2-2|NA|13|NA
CASSLARTGELFF
TGTGCCAGCAGCTTAGCGCGCACCGGGGAGCTGTTTTTT
>TRBV5-1|TRBJ2-7|NA|13|NA
CASRDTSGYEQYF
TGCGCCAGCAGGGACACCAGCGGGTACGAGCAGTACTTC
>TRBV6-5|TRBJ1-2|NA|14|NA
CASKVGVSNYGYTF
TGTGCCAGCAAAGTAGGGGTTTCGAACTATGGCTACACCTTC
>TRBV7-2|TRBJ2-1|NA|14|NA
CASSLPGLGIEQFF
TGTGCCAGCAGCCTTCCGGGACTTGGTATTGAGCAGTTCTTC
>TRBV5-1|TRBJ2-7|NA|14|NA
CASSFIPGSEEQYF
TGCGCCAGCAGCTTCATTCCAGGCAGTGAGGAGCAGTACTTC